A selection of T cell receptor beta chains follows, all from one sample in a study of post-analysis software for immune sequencing data. Each CDR3 protein is one row after TCRdb ran MiXCR on the PCR reads. The sample yields about 160,000 distinct CDR3 sequences, 35% to 40% seen once. The source was blood, collected after autologous hematopoietic stem cell transplantation. The receptors shown here come from a girl between 10 and 17 years old with multiple sclerosis. Both conserved end residues are part of each CDR3. A D gene is named only where the DNA matches it firmly. Size values are once, few and many counts, or a class for expanded clones, and some rows have none.

J gene	D gene	V gene	clone size	CDR3 DNA	CDR3 protein
TRBJ2-7	TRBD2	TRBV29-1	-	TGCAGCGTTGGGGGACTAGCGGAAAGCTACGAGCAGTACTTC	CSVGGLAESYEQYF
TRBJ2-1	TRBD2	TRBV2	-	TGTGCCAGCACTGCGGTAGCGGGAGGGCCGGGGGAGCAGTTCTTC	CASTAVAGGPGEQFF
TRBJ2-7	-	TRBV3-1	few	TGTGCCAGCAGCCAAGTGACCTACAATGAGCAGTACTTC	CASSQVTYNEQYF
TRBJ1-5	-	TRBV20-1	few	TGCAGTGCTACGCTTACAGCAGATAATCAGCCCCAGCATTTT	CSATLTADNQPQHF
TRBJ2-7	TRBD1	TRBV5-6	-	TGTGCCAGCAGCTTGAGGGGGCACGAGCAGTACTTC	CASSLRGHEQYF
TRBJ2-5	-	TRBV10-3	-	TGTGCCATCAGGGACGGGGGCGAAAGGGAGACCCAGTACTTC	CAIRDGGERETQYF
TRBJ2-1	-	TRBV29-1	few	TGCAGCGTTGATCCGTCAGGCATACAATATGAGCAGTTCTTC	CSVDPSGIQYEQFF
TRBJ2-6	-	TRBV6-5	once	TGTGCCAGCAGCCGCCTGGGGTCCGGGGCCAACGTCCTGACTTTC	CASSRLGSGANVLTF
TRBJ2-1	-	TRBV5-6	-	TGTGCCAGCAGCCCCAAGGTTCACAATGAGCAGTTCTTC	CASSPKVHNEQFF
TRBJ2-7	TRBD2	TRBV5-4	few	TGTGCCAGCAGCCGGGGGCCCCGGACTAGCGACTACTACGAGCAGTACTTC	CASSRGPRTSDYYEQYF
TRBJ2-5	TRBD1	TRBV5-1	-	TGCGCCAGCAGCCTAGGACAGGCGAGAGAGACCCAGTACTTC	CASSLGQARETQYF
TRBJ1-2	-	TRBV28	-	TGTGCCAGCAGCTTGGGAGGGGGGCGGAATGGCTACACCTTC	CASSLGGGRNGYTF
TRBJ1-2	-	TRBV7-3	many	TGTGCCAGCAGCCCACAGGGACGGGAGGGCTACACCTTC	CASSPQGREGYTF
TRBJ1-2	TRBD1	TRBV29-1	-	TGCAGCGCCGCTGGGACAGGGGACTATGGCTACACCTTC	CSAAGTGDYGYTF
TRBJ2-7	-	TRBV20-1	medium-sized	TGCAGTGCTAGATGGCTCCCCAACTCCTACGAGCAGTACTTC	CSARWLPNSYEQYF
TRBJ2-5	-	TRBV18	many	TGTGCCAGCTCACCGACGCCAGAGACCCAGTACTTC	CASSPTPETQYF
TRBJ2-3	-	TRBV7-2	few	TGTGCCAGCAGCTCCGTGGGGGGCCGGGTAGATACGCAGTATTTT	CASSSVGGRVDTQYF
TRBJ1-4	-	TRBV9	-	TGTGCCAGCAGCCTGGGGCAGAGTAATGAAAAACTGTTTTTT	CASSLGQSNEKLFF
TRBJ2-7	-	TRBV20-1	-	TGCAGTGCTAGAGATGCCGGGACGGCCACCTACGAGCAGTACTTC	CSARDAGTATYEQYF
TRBJ1-1	-	TRBV28	-	TGTGCCAGCACGTTCCCCATGAACACTGAAGCTTTCTTT	CASTFPMNTEAFF
TRBJ2-7	TRBD1	TRBV12-3/TRBV12-4	-	TGTGCCAGCAACTCCGGGACAGCCTCCAACGAGCAGTACTTC	CASNSGTASNEQYF
TRBJ1-5	-	TRBV6-6	-	TGTGCCAGCAGCTCCCCCCGAGACGCTCCCCAGCATTTT	CASSSPRDAPQHF
TRBJ1-5	-	TRBV29-1	few	TGCAGCGTAACCACCGGTTATAGCAATCAGCCCCAGCATTTT	CSVTTGYSNQPQHF
TRBJ2-6	-	TRBV5-1	few	TGCGCCAGCAGCTTCGCAGGGGCCGGGGCCAACGTCCTGACTTTC	CASSFAGAGANVLTF
TRBJ2-3	TRBD1	TRBV29-1	many	TGCAGCGTTGAAGGGGACAGGACAGATACGCAGTATTTT	CSVEGDRTDTQYF
TRBJ2-2	-	TRBV5-1	few	TGCGCCAGCAGCTTGGAGCACAGGCAGAACACCGGGGAGCTGTTTTTT	CASSLEHRQNTGELFF
TRBJ2-5	TRBD2	TRBV6-1	-	TGTGCCAGCAGCCGACTAGCGGGGCAGGAGGAGACCCAGTACTTC	CASSRLAGQEETQYF
TRBJ2-5	-	TRBV29-1	many	TGCAGCGTTGCCGGGGAGACCCAGTACTTC	CSVAGETQYF
TRBJ2-2	-	TRBV2	once	TGTGCCATTACCGGGGGTGCTTACACCGGGGAGCTGTTTTTT	CAITGGAYTGELFF
TRBJ2-3	TRBD1	TRBV27	-	TGTGCCAGTTCTGACAGGGACCCTCAAGATACGCAGTATTTT	CASSDRDPQDTQYF
TRBJ1-4	-	TRBV28	-	TGTGCCAGCAGCCCAGGGGATCAGAATGAAAAACTGTTTTTT	CASSPGDQNEKLFF
TRBJ2-7	-	TRBV20-1	few	TGCAGTGCTAGGGGTCGGACCACCTACGAGCAGTACTTC	CSARGRTTYEQYF
TRBJ2-7	-	TRBV20-1	-	TGCAGTGCTAGAGAACCGTCTGCGGGCAAGGACGAGCAGTACTTC	CSAREPSAGKDEQYF
TRBJ2-7	-	TRBV5-1	-	TGCGCCAGCAGCTCGCAAGATAGGTACGAGCAGTACTTC	CASSSQDRYEQYF
TRBJ2-7	-	TRBV29-1	-	TGCAGCGTTGGGTTGGTTAGCAGCGACGAGCAGTACTTC	CSVGLVSSDEQYF
TRBJ2-7	-	TRBV2	-	TGTGCCAGCAGGGACGGGGCGGTCGAGGAGCAGTACTTC	CASRDGAVEEQYF
TRBJ2-7	TRBD2	TRBV5-1	-	TGCGCCAGCAGCTTGGGACTAGCGGGAATAGAGCAGTACTTC	CASSLGLAGIEQYF
TRBJ2-1	-	TRBV11-2	-	TGTGCCAGCACCATGGGGTGGGAGTGGTACAATGAGCAGTTCTTC	CASTMGWEWYNEQFF
TRBJ2-3	-	TRBV4-2	-	TGTGCCAGCAGCCAAGAGATAGATACGCAGGATTTT	CASSQEIDTQDF
TRBJ1-5	-	TRBV20-1	once	TGCAGTGCTACCCCCAGGGCAAGGGGGAAGCCCCAGCATTTT	CSATPRARGKPQHF
TRBJ2-5	-	TRBV7-8	few	TGTGCCAGCAGCATCCGGGGTAGCCGACACCAAGAGACCCAGTACTTC	CASSIRGSRHQETQYF
TRBJ2-1	-	TRBV12-3/TRBV12-4	many	TGTGCCAGCAGTTTGGGAACTGAGCAGTTCTTC	CASSLGTEQFF
TRBJ1-6	-	TRBV19	-	TGTGCCAGTAGTTCCAAGGTGGACAGACTGAATTCGCCCCTCCACTTT	CASSSKVDRLNSPLHF
TRBJ1-2	-	TRBV20-1	few	TGCAGTGCTTCTGGGGAGGACGTTGGCTACACCTTC	CSASGEDVGYTF
TRBJ2-1	TRBD2	TRBV6-2/TRBV6-3	-	TGTGCCAGCAGTACCGGACTAGCGGCCTCCTACAATGAGCAGTTCTTC	CASSTGLAASYNEQFF
TRBJ1-4	-	TRBV5-1	few	TGCGCCAGCAAGGACGGAGACAGTGAAAAACTGTTTTTT	CASKDGDSEKLFF
TRBJ2-5	-	TRBV9	many	TGTGCCAGCAGCGTAGGGTTGAAAGAGACCCAGTACTTC	CASSVGLKETQYF
TRBJ1-1	TRBD1	TRBV20-1	-	TGCAGTGCCATAAACGGACAGGGGGCGACTGAAGCTTTCTTT	CSAINGQGATEAFF
TRBJ1-2	-	TRBV4-2	-	TGTGCCAGCAGCCAAGGAACTGAGGCCCCCTATGGCTACACCTTC	CASSQGTEAPYGYTF
TRBJ2-2	TRBD2	TRBV7-9	few	TGTGCCAGCAGCCGTCCGGGGGGCGGGGAGCTGTTTTTT	CASSRPGGGELFF
TRBJ2-1	TRBD2	TRBV14	-	TGTGCCAGCATCCCCAGCGGGAGAACCTATGAGCAGTTCTTC	CASIPSGRTYEQFF
TRBJ2-5	TRBD1	TRBV6-1	-	TGTGCCAGCAGTGAACTTGCCGGACAGGGATCAGAGACCCAGTACTTC	CASSELAGQGSETQYF
TRBJ2-7	TRBD2	TRBV6-6	once	TGTGCCAGCAGTTACTCCCTCCCCGGGACTACCTGCGAGCAGTACTTC	CASSYSLPGTTCEQYF
TRBJ1-1	-	TRBV12-3/TRBV12-4	many	TGTGCCAGCAGCACAACGTGGGACACTGAAGCTTTCTTT	CASSTTWDTEAFF
TRBJ2-7	TRBD2	TRBV2	-	TGTGCCAGCAGTGAGACTAGCAGGAGTCTCCAGCAGTACTTC	CASSETSRSLQQYF
TRBJ2-7	TRBD1	TRBV24-1	-	TGTGCCACCAGTGATTCTTGGACAGGGGAGACCCGGTACTTC	CATSDSWTGETRYF
TRBJ2-1	TRBD2	TRBV7-2	-	TGTGCCAGCAGCTTAGGAGCAGGTGCGGGAGTGTTCTTC	CASSLGAGAGVFF
TRBJ1-2	TRBD1	TRBV29-1	-	TGCAGCGTTGAGGGGGTGACAGGGAATGGCTACACCTTC	CSVEGVTGNGYTF
TRBJ2-1	-	TRBV11-3	-	TGTGCCAGCAGCTCGTTCACTAGACGTACTGAGCAGTTCTTC	CASSSFTRRTEQFF
TRBJ2-3	TRBD1	TRBV7-6	once	TGTGCCAGCAGCGTCCGGGACAGTAGCACAGATACGCAGTATTTT	CASSVRDSSTDTQYF